This T cell receptor (beta chain) appears in the sequencing data of a study of blood T cell repertoires in COVID-19. In regard to this clone: This specimen includes other DNA sequences encoding the same CDR3.

The CDR3 length is 16 residues. Germline CDR1 is SGHDT and CDR2 is YYEEEE. V lost 0 bases, J lost 2 bases, and 12 bases lay in between. This table comes from immunoSEQ multiplex PCR, and its TCRdb copy is limited to in-frame clones, with some not included. The repertoire has approximately 280,000 clones, 90% of them found once; the top ten carry roughly 1.5%. Participants' reported clinical history set cohort assignment. Material for sequencing was PBMCs or T cells enriched from blood (not recorded which). The source of this sequence is a woman in her late teens or twenties with acute COVID-19. The rearrangement uses TRBV5-6 and TRBJ2-1, with D perhaps matching TRBD2 (7 bases). The CDR3 DNA is TGTGCCAGCAGCTTGGACCGGGGGGCAACCTACAATGAGCAGTTCTTC. Translated: CASSLDRGATYNEQFF.